This note documents a single T cell receptor (beta chain) sequence. Profiled with immunoSEQ multiplex PCR; TCRdb holds only in-frame clones, not every one. The sample shows approximately 210,000 clones, around four fifths of them seen only once. The germline V gene encodes CDR1 LNHDA and CDR2 SQIVND (reference sequence). The CDR3 spans 15 residues. Trimming took 4 bases from V and 8 from J, leaving 20 bases between them. The sample comes from a study of blood T cell repertoires in COVID-19. The specimen was peripheral blood. The genes are TRBV19 and TRBJ1-2; maybe TRBD1 (6 bases). The TCR was taken from a man between 60 and 70 years old with COVID-19, enrolled during active disease. CDR3 in amino acids: CASSSAGESLGGYTF. DNA for the CDR3: TGTGCCAGTAGTAGTGCAGGGGAAAGTCTTGGGGGCTACACCTTC.